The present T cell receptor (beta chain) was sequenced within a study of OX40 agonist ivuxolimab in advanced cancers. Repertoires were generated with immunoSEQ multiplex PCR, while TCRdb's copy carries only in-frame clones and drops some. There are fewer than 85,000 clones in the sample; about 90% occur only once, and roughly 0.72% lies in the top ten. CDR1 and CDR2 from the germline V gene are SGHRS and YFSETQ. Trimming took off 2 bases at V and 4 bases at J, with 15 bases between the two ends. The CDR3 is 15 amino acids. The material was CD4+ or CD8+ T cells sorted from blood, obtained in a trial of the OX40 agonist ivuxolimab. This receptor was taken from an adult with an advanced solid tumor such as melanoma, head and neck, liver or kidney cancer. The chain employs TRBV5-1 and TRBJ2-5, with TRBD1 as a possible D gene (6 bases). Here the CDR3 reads CASSFFGGEGETQYF. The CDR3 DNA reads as TGCGCCAGCAGCTTCTTTGGGGGCGAAGGAGAGACCCAGTACTTC.